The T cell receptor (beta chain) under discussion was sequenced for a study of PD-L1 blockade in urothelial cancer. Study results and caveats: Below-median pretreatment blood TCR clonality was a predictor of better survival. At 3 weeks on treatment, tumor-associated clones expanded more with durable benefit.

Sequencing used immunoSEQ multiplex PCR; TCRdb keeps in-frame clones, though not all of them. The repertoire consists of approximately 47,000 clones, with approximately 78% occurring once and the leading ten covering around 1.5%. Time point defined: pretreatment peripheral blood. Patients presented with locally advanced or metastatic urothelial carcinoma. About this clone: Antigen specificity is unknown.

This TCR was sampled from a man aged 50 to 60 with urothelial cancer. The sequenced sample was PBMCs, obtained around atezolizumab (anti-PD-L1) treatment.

The CDR3 bases are TGTGCCAGCACCCCAGGGGGGACCTACACTGAAGCTTTCTTT. Protein product: CASTPGGTYTEAFF. The rearrangement joins TRBV6-1 to TRBJ1-1; 7 positions agree with TRBD1. The CDR3 spans 14 residues. In germline, CDR1 is MNHNS, CDR2 SASEGT. V lost 7 bases, J lost 3 bases, and 8 bases stayed unmatched.